The entry that follows covers one T cell receptor beta chain sequence. No antigen is known for it. The data belong to a study of T cell repertoires in cytomegalovirus infection. About the research overall: Matching HLA type, along with CMV infection, was indicated by public TCR beta signatures. Regarding the study as a whole: Clonotypes of TCR beta that were HLA-C-restricted and CMV-specific dominated the ex vivo response. Carriers of CMV plus the relevant HLA were identified by cumulative public TCR beta family frequency.

TCRdb redid the calling of the reads with MiXCR, one entry per CDR3 protein. Of some 130,000 distinct CDR3 sequences in the sample, roughly a quarter are singletons; the top ten hold almost 35%. Germline V CDR1 and CDR2: LNHDA, SQIVND (reference sequence). This CDR3 has 15 residues. Trimming pared 3 bases from V and 5 bases from J, leaving 14 bases between. Sequenced: PBMCs, sequenced either directly or after in vitro stimulation (not recorded which). V is TRBV19 and J is TRBJ2-1; a possible D gene is TRBD2 (6 bases). The TCR comes from a human donor in good health (CMV status not recorded). Some clones in this sample may be carry-over from other donors' samples. CDR3 residues: CASSIGGGSHNEQFF. The CDR3 DNA sequence: TGTGCCAGTAGTATCGGGGGTGGGTCCCACAATGAGCAGTTCTTC.